These 7 T cell receptor beta chains were all obtained from the same sample, sequenced in a study of early T cells in non-severe SARS-CoV-2 infection. TCRdb re-analysed the 5' RACE reads in MiXCR, keeping a single row per CDR3 protein. The sample holds some 50,000 distinct CDR3 sequences, about 9.3% seen once. The sample was whole blood. Receptors were obtained from an adult who was a healthcare worker with PCR-confirmed SARS-CoV-2 infection or an uninfected control (not recorded which).

This clonotype has at least ten counts. The genes are TRBV3-1 and TRBJ1-1; D uncertain. V lost 1 base and J 5 bases, leaving 14 bases between the germline ends. Germline assignment: CDR1 LGHDT and CDR2 YNNKEL (reference sequence). CDR3 length equals 15 residues. CDR3 sequence reads: CASSQGFGVRTEAFF. The CDR3, as DNA: TGTGCCAGCAGCCAAGGATTCGGGGTACGAACTGAAGCTTTCTTT.

With respect to this clonotype: This may come from a read error, since a much larger clone is one base off. This chain connects TRBV6-2 or TRBV6-3 to TRBJ2-2, with D perhaps TRBD1 (6 bases). There are 14 residues in the CDR3. V lost 1 base and J lost 10, with 13 bases in between. Germline values: CDR1 MNHEY, CDR2 SVGEGT. CDR3 sequence (DNA): TGTGCCAGCAGTTACTACCCAGGGGCCGAGGAGCTGTTTTTT. This sequence encodes CASSYYPGAEELFF.

This clonotype has a count of ten or more. The chain carries TRBV5-1 and TRBJ1-1; no clear D gene. This CDR3 contains 16 residues. V was clipped by 0 bases and J by 0 bases, with 12 bases between them. CDR1 is SGHRS, CDR2 YFSETQ, per germline. CDR3 in amino acids: CASSLEGSFMNTEAFF. In DNA form, the CDR3 reads TGCGCCAGCAGCTTGGAGGGATCCTTCATGAACACTGAAGCTTTCTTT.

This clonotype was seen many times. The rearrangement links TRBV11-2 to TRBJ2-5; D remains unclear. Trimming left V 0 bases short and J 11 bases short, with 7 bases between. The CDR3 length is 11 residues. In germline, CDR1 is SGHAT, CDR2 FQNNGV. The CDR3 reads CASSLEGAQYF. The CDR3 nucleotides are TGTGCCAGCAGCTTAGAAGGTGCTCAGTACTTC.

This clonotype occurred many times. This sequence joins TRBV7-3 and TRBJ2-1; no definite D call. The germline V and J ends were trimmed by 3 bases and 0 bases, with 9 bases remaining between them. Germline V gene data show CDR1 as SGHTA and CDR2 as FQGTGA. CDR3 length: 15 amino acids. In nucleotides, the CDR3 is TGTGCCAGCAGCTTCGGACCTAGCTCCTACAATGAGCAGTTCTTC. It translates to CASSFGPSSYNEQFF.

Ten or more counts support this clonotype. The chain links TRBV4-3 to TRBJ2-3; tentatively, D is TRBD2 (7 bases). Germline V gives CDR1 LGHNA, CDR2 YSLEER. Trimming shortened V by 0 bases and J by 7 bases, and 17 bases separated the two germline ends. This CDR3 contains 16 residues. CDR3 protein: CASSQEGGARRYTQYF. CDR3 DNA: TGCGCCAGCAGCCAAGAGGGGGGGGCTCGGCGGTATACGCAGTATTTT.

This clonotype occurred many times. This chain's CDR3 is CSARPPGRAVWGEQFF. Here the CDR3 DNA reads TGCAGTGCTAGACCCCCAGGGAGGGCCGTGTGGGGTGAGCAGTTCTTC. The chain employs TRBV20-1 and TRBJ2-1; 7 positions agree with TRBD2. Germline values: CDR1 DFQATT, CDR2 SNEGSKA (reference sequence). This CDR3 has 16 residues. Unmatched junction bases numbered 16, after V lost 2 bases and J lost 9 bases.